This T cell receptor beta chain comes out of a study of shared clonotypes between healthy human individuals. Study in general: Aged 18 to 49, the donors were two women and a few men.

Per the study methods: ImmunoSEQ only sent back junction sequences with no quality scores, so filtering was done differently. Assay used: immunoSEQ multiplex PCR; TCRdb lists only in-frame clones, some missing. The D gene and trimming were derived from the DNA, and the V and J assignments and clone size from that table. The table has some 2,100,000 clones, 85% to 95% seen once. Trimming stripped 3 bases from V and 3 bases from J, with 14 bases between. The CDR3 extends over 15 amino acids. The germline gives CDR1 MGHRA, CDR2 YSYEKL. The naive CD8 subset, CD45RO-negative cells positively selected for CCR7, excluded terminally differentiated effector memory CD45RA+ cells.

The chain couples TRBV4-1 to TRBJ1-2; D not resolved. This clonotype was sampled from a man aged 18 to 29 in good health. Some clones in this sample may be carry-over from other donors' samples. Sequencing was done on a sample of naive CD8+ T cells from PBMCs. CDR3 DNA: TGCGCCAGCAGCCAGCCTCTGGGCAGGTACTATGGCTACACCTTC. As protein: CASSQPLGRYYGYTF.